This entry describes one T cell receptor beta chain. Its antigen is still unknown. This entry belongs to a study of regulatory T cells in long-lasting Graves disease. About the research overall: Those with persistent Graves' disease had received antithyroid drugs for over 5 years with positive TSH receptor antibodies.

Time point indicated: persistent/refractory GD, antithyroid drugs over 5 years with positive TRAb. Scientists built the TCR library using RNA that was extracted from PBMCs. Through Arm-PCR of CDR3 regions and iRepertoire HTBI primers, TCR beta libraries were built. TCRdb processed the multiplex PCR reads anew with MiXCR; each CDR3 protein has one entry. The sample contains about 300,000 distinct CDR3 sequences, more than 20% of which appear only once. Study-wide results and caveats: Accuracy may have suffered from the small sample size. Analysis covered peripheral blood alone, not thyroid tissue.

This clonotype was sampled from a female donor with Graves disease. The specimen comprised peripheral blood mononuclear cells (PBMCs), sampled when the disease was refractory, from a patient treated with antithyroid drugs.

In DNA form, the CDR3 reads TGTGCCAGCAGCGCCGGGGGAGAAGGTCAGCCCCAGCATTTT. This encodes CASSAGGEGQPQHF. This chain joins TRBV7-6 and TRBJ1-5; D may be TRBD1 (5 bases). CDR1 is SGHVS and CDR2 is FNYEAQ in the germline V gene. This CDR3 is built from 14 residues. Deletions cut 5 bases from V and 6 bases from J, with 14 bases between. The whole variable domain, remainder taken from reference TRBV7-6 and TRBJ1-5, is GAGVSQSPRYKVTKRGQDVALRCDPISGHVSLYWYRQALGQGPEFLTYFNYEAQQDKSGLPNDRFSAERPEGSISTLTIQRTEQRDSAMYRCASSAGGEGQPQHFGDGTRLSIL.